These 26 T cell receptor beta chains originate from one sample sequenced in a study of cytomegalovirus exposure and HLA in healthy donors (dated by TCRdb to about 2017). Libraries were built with the immunoSEQ multiplex PCR assay. A mixture of 60 forward primers for TCR Vbeta segments and 13 reverse primers for TCR Jbeta segments was used in the multiplex PCR. Drawn from immuneACCESS, this table holds only the in-frame rearrangements with V and J called that TCRdb kept. Clones are partly lost; checked studies trace under half to an unresolved V gene and leave the rest unexplained. The sample yields roughly 100,000 clones; less than 75% were counted once. Clones ranked in the top ten supply about 11% of the sample. The sample consisted of PBMCs. The receptors stem from a man in his forties in good health and CMV-seropositive.

This clone has a single count. V gene TRBV7-2 combines with J gene TRBJ1-5, with D possibly being TRBD1 (6 bases). The CDR3 covers 15 residues. Trimming pared 3 bases from V and 3 bases from J, leaving 12 bases between. CDR1 is SGHTA and CDR2 is FQGNSA in the germline V gene. CDR3 in amino acids: CASSFKTGHNQPQHF. The CDR3 DNA reads as TGTGCCAGCAGCTTTAAAACAGGGCACAATCAGCCCCAGCATTTT.

The rearrangement uses TRBV19 and TRBJ2-1, with D perhaps matching TRBD2 (6 bases). This CDR3 contains 13 residues. Germline CDR1 and CDR2: LNHDA and SQIVND (reference sequence). The ends were cut back, 7 bases at V and 3 bases at J, with 10 bases in the middle. CDR3 DNA: TGTGCCAGTACCTTGACTAGCTACAATGAGCAGTTCTTC. Translated: CASTLTSYNEQFF.

This clone appeared a single time. This chain joins TRBV30 and TRBJ1-5; D gene uncertain. This CDR3 spans 13 amino acids. Germline CDR1 is GTSNPN and CDR2 is SVGIG (reference sequence). Trimming pared 2 bases from V and 5 bases from J, leaving 10 bases between. The CDR3 sequence is CAWSLQEYQPQHF. DNA for the CDR3: TGTGCCTGGAGTTTGCAGGAATATCAGCCCCAGCATTTT.

This clone showed up just once. CDR3 residues: CALRGIYNEQFF. In DNA, the CDR3 is TGTGCCCTTCGGGGGATCTACAATGAGCAGTTCTTC. J is TRBJ2-1 and V is TRBV7-9; TRBD2 is a possible D gene (6 bases). Germline lookup yields CDR1 SEHNR and CDR2 FQNEAQ (reference sequence). The CDR3 extends over 12 amino acids. V shed 11 bases and J shed 3 bases, with 11 bases lying between them.

V and J are TRBV11-3 and TRBJ2-1; TRBD2 aligns across 7 bases. The V segment lost 1 base and the J segment 4 bases; nucleotides outside the gene matches: 7. The V gene's germline CDR1 is SGHNT and CDR2 YENEEA. This CDR3 contains 16 residues. CDR3: CASSLGGGGGYNEQFF. Here the CDR3 DNA reads TGTGCCAGCAGCTTAGGGGGGGGAGGAGGGTACAATGAGCAGTTCTTC.

Details on this clone: A junction end diverges from the germline sequence, so it may reflect a read error. CDR3 in amino acids: CSSRFGQGEAFF. The CDR3 nucleotides are TGTTCCAGCAGGTTTGGACAGGGAGAAGCTTTCTTT. The chain combines TRBV7-9 with TRBJ1-1, with TRBD1 matching over 8 bases. The germline V gene encodes CDR1 SEHNR and CDR2 FQNEAQ (reference sequence). The CDR3 has 12 residues.

The chain is built from TRBV9 and TRBJ1-2; 9 nucleotides match TRBD1. Germline V gene sequence: CDR1 SGDLS, CDR2 YYNGEE. Losses at the gene ends were 3 bases for V and 8 bases for J; bases not matched to a gene: 5. The CDR3 contains 13 residues. This CDR3 reads CASSGPTGGGYTF. As DNA, the CDR3 is TGTGCCAGCAGCGGCCCGACAGGGGGAGGCTACACCTTC.

This chain joins TRBV6-1 and TRBJ2-1, with 8 bases aligning to TRBD1. V shed 2 bases and J 6 bases; nucleotides not matched to a gene: 3. CDR3 size: 14 residues. In germline, CDR1 is MNHNS, CDR2 SASEGT. CDR3 residues: CASSETGGSNEQFF. CDR3 coding DNA: TGTGCCAGCAGTGAAACAGGGGGTAGCAATGAGCAGTTCTTC.

The V and J genes are TRBV5-1 and TRBJ2-1; 9 bases map to TRBD2. Germline CDR1 is SGHRS and CDR2 is YFSETQ. The length of the CDR3 is 15 residues. V lost 1 base and J lost 7; bases outside the gene matches: 6. The CDR3 spells CASSLTGLAANEQFF. The CDR3, as DNA: TGCGCCAGCAGCTTGACGGGACTAGCAGCTAATGAGCAGTTCTTC.

The chain joins TRBV5-1 to TRBJ2-5; the D gene is possibly TRBD1 (6 bases). The CDR3 is 14 amino acids. The germline V gene encodes CDR1 SGHRS and CDR2 YFSETQ. The germline V and J ends were trimmed by 3 bases and 5 bases, with 14 bases remaining between them. The DNA for the CDR3 is TGCGCCAGCAGCTCTGTGGGGGCGGCGGAGACCCAGTACTTC. Its translation is CASSSVGAAETQYF.

The V gene is TRBV19, the J gene TRBJ1-1, with D tentatively TRBD1 (5 bases). Per the germline V gene, CDR1 is LNHDA and CDR2 is SQIVND (reference sequence). The V and J ends lost 2 bases and 1 base respectively, with 11 bases between them. The CDR3 consists of 15 residues. The CDR3 DNA reads as TGTGCCAGTAGTATAACCTCCGGGGGGAACACTGAAGCTTTCTTT. Its protein is CASSITSGGNTEAFF.

The chain recombines TRBV19 with TRBJ2-1; a possible D gene is TRBD1 (6 bases). The germline V and J ends were trimmed by 7 bases and 2 bases, with 12 bases remaining between them. CDR3 length: 14 residues. In germline, CDR1 is LNHDA, CDR2 SQIVND (reference sequence). DNA for the CDR3: TGTGCCAGTAAAACCGGGACAACCTACAATGAGCAGTTCTTC. This sequence encodes CASKTGTTYNEQFF.

V is TRBV6-5 and J is TRBJ2-5; 7 bases fit TRBD1. CDR3 length: 14 residues. J was trimmed by 4 bases and V by 4 bases; bases with no gene match: 6. CDR1 is MNHEY, CDR2 SVGAGI, per germline. CDR3 region: CASSSRQGGETQYF. The CDR3 nucleotides are TGTGCCAGCAGTTCGAGACAGGGTGGAGAGACCCAGTACTTC.

This chain links TRBV19 with TRBJ2-2; possible D gene TRBD1, 6 bases. The V end was cut by 5 bases, the J end by 4 bases, with 11 bases between. The CDR3 loop spans 14 amino acids. Germline V gene data show CDR1 as LNHDA and CDR2 as SQIVND (reference sequence). CDR3 nucleotide sequence: TGTGCCAGTAGTCGACAGGAGAGCACCGGGGAGCTGTTTTTT. This encodes CASSRQESTGELFF.

The DNA of the CDR3 is TGCGCCAGCAGCGGGGACAGGGGGAATGAGCAGTTCTTC. This codes for CASSGDRGNEQFF. This chain links TRBV5-1 with TRBJ2-1; 11 bases line up with TRBD1. The V and J ends lost 4 bases and 7 bases, in that order; junction bases with no gene match: 1. This CDR3 comprises 13 residues. From germline, CDR1 is SGHRS and CDR2 YFSETQ.

This chain joins TRBV4-1 and TRBJ2-2; TRBD1 is a possible D gene (5 bases). Germline assignment: CDR1 MGHRA and CDR2 YSYEKL. V was clipped by 1 base and J by 4 bases, with 13 bases between them. The CDR3 loop spans 16 amino acids. CDR3 amino acids: CASSQGTVGVTGELFF. The CDR3 bases are TGCGCCAGCAGCCAAGGGACCGTAGGGGTCACCGGGGAGCTGTTTTTT.

This clone has a handful of counts. The J gene is TRBJ1-5, the V gene TRBV6-5, with D maybe TRBD1 (6 bases). The V gene's germline CDR1 is MNHEY and CDR2 SVGAGI. This CDR3 has 14 amino acids. V was clipped by 5 bases and J by 7 bases, with 15 bases between them. CDR3 nucleotides: TGTGCCAGCAGTAATGGACAGAAGGGGCAGCCCCAGCATTTT. Translated, it gives CASSNGQKGQPQHF.

The chain couples TRBV6-6 to TRBJ1-1, with D maybe TRBD1 (6 bases). CDR1 and CDR2 (germline): MNHNY, SVGAGI (reference sequence). The CDR3 is 16 amino acids. Deletions cut 4 bases from V and 1 base from J, with 16 bases between. The CDR3 here is CASSSRGGRENTEAFF. CDR3 DNA sequence: TGTGCCAGCAGTTCCCGGGGGGGGCGGGAGAACACTGAAGCTTTCTTT.

V usage is TRBV5-1 and J usage is TRBJ1-5; tentatively, D is TRBD1 (6 bases). Trimming took 5 bases from V and 1 from J, leaving 13 bases between them. The CDR3 is 15 amino acids. Germline loops: CDR1 SGHRS, CDR2 YFSETQ. The CDR3 DNA sequence: TGCGCCAGCAGTACAGGGTTAGGGAGCAATCAGCCCCAGCATTTT. Protein: CASSTGLGSNQPQHF.

There are a few counts of this clone. This chain uses TRBV30 with TRBJ2-7; tentative D call: TRBD1 (6 bases). V dropped 2 bases and J dropped 2 bases, with 13 bases sitting between them. CDR1 is GTSNPN, CDR2 SVGIG, per germline (reference sequence). The CDR3 spans 14 residues. CDR3 amino acids: CAWSFQGQTYEQYF. DNA for the CDR3: TGTGCCTGGAGTTTCCAGGGGCAAACCTACGAGCAGTACTTC.

The table lists this clone with a count of one. The CDR3 DNA follows: TGTGCCAGCAGTGAAAACCCCACAGGGATCGTCCAAGAGACCCAGTACTTC. Encoded protein: CASSENPTGIVQETQYF. The chain recombines TRBV6-1 with TRBJ2-5; a weak D match, TRBD1 (6 bases). The V gene's germline CDR1 is MNHNS and CDR2 SASEGT. The germline V and J ends were trimmed by 2 bases and 1 base, with 17 bases remaining between them. The CDR3 consists of 17 residues.

The V and J genes are TRBV18 and TRBJ1-1; D not certain. CDR1 is KGHSH and CDR2 is LQKENI in the germline V gene. The CDR3 totals 13 residues. The V end lost 3 bases, the J end lost 0 bases, and 5 bases lay between the germline ends. The CDR3 is CASSPSLNTEAFF. CDR3 nucleotides: TGTGCCAGCTCACCCTCCCTGAACACTGAAGCTTTCTTT.

This clone came up a few times. V gene TRBV4-3 combines with J gene TRBJ1-5, with TRBD1 as a possible D gene (5 bases). Per germline, CDR1 LGHNA and CDR2 YSLEER. The CDR3 has 15 residues. The V end was cut by 1 base, the J end by 8 bases, with 15 bases between. Here the CDR3 DNA reads TGCGCCAGCAGCCAAGTGGGTTTTAGGGGCGAGCCCCAGCATTTT. Translating it yields CASSQVGFRGEPQHF.

The chain employs TRBV30 and TRBJ1-4; D is unclear. The ends were cut back, 8 bases at V and 0 bases at J, with 4 bases in the middle. This CDR3 comprises 11 residues. Germline V gene lookup returns CDR1 GTSNPN and CDR2 SVGIG (reference sequence). This chain's CDR3 is CAGTTNEKLFF. CDR3 nucleotide sequence: TGTGCCGGCACAACTAATGAAAAACTGTTTTTT. Together with reference TRBV30 and TRBJ1-4, the CDR3 gives the full variable domain: SQTIHQWPATLVQPVGSPLSLECTVEGTSNPNLYWYRQAAGRGLQLLFYSVGIGQISSEVPQNLSASRPQDRQFILSSKKLLLSDSGFYLCAGTTNEKLFFGSGTQLSVL.

The chain joins TRBV7-9 to TRBJ1-1, with D possibly being TRBD1 (6 bases). The CDR3 is 17 amino acids. Trimming removed 3 bases at V and 3 bases at J, with 20 bases between. Germline-derived CDR1 and CDR2 are SEHNR and FQNEAQ (reference sequence). This CDR3 is CASSFPFWTERDTEAFF. CDR3 DNA: TGTGCCAGCAGCTTCCCTTTCTGGACAGAAAGGGACACTGAAGCTTTCTTT.

This clone was seen a few times. The genes are TRBV6-5 and TRBJ2-1; the match to TRBD2 covers 9 bases. This CDR3 is 16 amino acids long. Germline V gene data show CDR1 as MNHEY and CDR2 as SVGAGI. J was trimmed by 5 bases and V by 0 bases; bases with no gene match: 5. Here the CDR3 DNA reads TGTGCCAGCAGTTACTCTGGCGGGAGGGCCCACAATGAGCAGTTCTTC. Its protein product is CASSYSGGRAHNEQFF.